The rows below give T cell receptor beta chains drawn from one sample of a study of OX40 agonist ivuxolimab in advanced cancers. Libraries were prepared by immunoSEQ multiplex PCR; TCRdb keeps only in-frame clonotypes and omits some of them. The data contain 15,000 to 20,000 clones, about 73% of them singletons. The source was CD4+ or CD8+ T cells sorted from blood, collected in a trial of the OX40 agonist ivuxolimab. The origin of the receptors is an adult with an advanced solid tumor such as melanoma, head and neck, liver or kidney cancer. CDR3s include the opening cysteine and the closing phenylalanine or tryptophan. A D gene is named only where the DNA matches it firmly. Expanded clones are given a class, and other clones once, few, many or no size at all.

.	TRBV5-1	.	TRBJ1-1	CASSLAGSTEAFF	TGCGCCAGCAGCTTGGCGGGCAGCACTGAAGCTTTCTTT
many	TRBV13	.	TRBJ1-1	CASSLGGRSTEAFF	TGTGCCAGCAGCTTAGGTGGAAGGAGCACTGAAGCTTTCTTT
once	TRBV9	TRBD1	TRBJ1-6	CASSAPGQGAMVGNSPLHF	TGTGCCAGCAGCGCGCCGGGACAGGGGGCTATGGTCGGAAATTCACCCCTCCACTTT
few	TRBV18	.	TRBJ1-1	CASSYSDSYTEAFF	TGTGCCAGCTCATACTCTGACAGTTACACTGAAGCTTTCTTT
.	TRBV28	.	TRBJ2-7	CASSSVGVLQYEQYF	TGTGCCAGCAGTTCGGTCGGGGTTCTGCAATACGAGCAGTACTTC
.	TRBV12-5	.	TRBJ2-7	CASGLSDSYEQYF	TGTGCTAGTGGTTTGTCCGATAGCTACGAGCAGTACTTC
.	TRBV11-2	TRBD2	TRBJ2-1	CASSLERATTSVGEQFF	TGTGCCAGCAGCTTAGAAAGGGCAACGACTAGCGTGGGTGAGCAGTTCTTC
.	TRBV4-1	.	TRBJ1-6	CASSQAGFGPALHF	TGCGCCAGCAGCCAAGCTGGGTTCGGCCCGGCCCTCCACTTT
.	TRBV5-6	.	TRBJ2-7	CASSLDLPYEQYF	TGTGCCAGCAGCTTGGATCTCCCGTACGAGCAGTACTTC
.	TRBV6-5	.	TRBJ2-1	CASTDGSNEQFF	TGTGCCAGCACCGACGGGTCGAATGAGCAGTTCTTC
.	TRBV4-3	TRBD1	TRBJ2-1	CASSHGTGNYNEQFF	TGCGCCAGCAGCCATGGGACAGGGAACTACAATGAGCAGTTCTTC
once	TRBV7-2	.	TRBJ2-7	CASSPDPGYEQYF	TGTGCCAGCAGCCCGGACCCGGGCTACGAGCAGTACTTC
.	TRBV4-3	.	TRBJ1-1	CASSQEQHSNTEAFF	TGCGCCAGCAGCCAAGAACAGCATTCGAACACTGAAGCTTTCTTT
few	TRBV28	.	TRBJ2-5	CASSSSLEEETQYF	TGTGCCAGCAGCTCTTCGCTAGAGGAAGAGACCCAGTACTTC
.	TRBV5-6	.	TRBJ1-2	CASSLWPAYGYTF	TGTGCCAGCAGCTTGTGGCCCGCCTATGGCTACACCTTC
.	TRBV4-2	.	TRBJ2-7	CASSQDTPDLTYEQYF	TGTGCCAGCAGCCAAGATACCCCAGACCTCACCTACGAGCAGTACTTC